The rows below give T cell receptor beta chains drawn from one sample of a study of T cells after yellow fever vaccination. TCRdb reanalysed the 5' RACE reads using MiXCR and keeps one entry per CDR3 protein. This table has 250,000 to 350,000 distinct CDR3 sequences, around 10% appearing once. The specimen comprised CD4+ T cells sorted from PBMCs, sampled 5 days after the yellow fever booster vaccination. Receptor source: a man younger than 35 who received the YFV17D yellow fever vaccine. Both conserved end residues are part of each CDR3. A D gene is named only where the DNA matches it firmly. Expanded clones get a size class; other rows say once, few or many, or leave the size out.

TRBD1	15	TRBV7-2	TRBJ2-5	few	TGTGCCAGCAGCTTAGCTATAGGGGGCGCAGAGACCCAGTACTTC	CASSLAIGGAETQYF
NA	12	TRBV27	TRBJ2-2	NA	TGTGCCAGCAGTGTCAGGCCCGGGGAGCTGTTTTTT	CASSVRPGELFF
NA	13	TRBV4-2	TRBJ1-1	NA	TGTGCCAGCAGCCAAGATACCATTCCTAGCGCTTTCTTT	CASSQDTIPSAFF
NA	15	TRBV20-1	TRBJ1-5	NA	TGCAGTGCTAGAGAGGGGGCCCAGGGCAATCAGCACCAGCATTTT	CSAREGAQGNQHQHF
NA	14	TRBV19	TRBJ1-1	many	TGTGCCAGTGGGGCGATTGGGTCGAACACTGAAGCTTTCTTT	CASGAIGSNTEAFF
NA	16	TRBV7-3	TRBJ2-3	medium-sized	TGTGCCAGCAGCTTACATGCGCTGGGGGGGCAAGATACGCAGTATTTT	CASSLHALGGQDTQYF
TRBD1	16	TRBV7-8	TRBJ2-1	NA	TGTGCCAGCAGCGTTCAGGGGGCGCGTTCCTACAATGAGCAGTTCTTC	CASSVQGARSYNEQFF
NA	13	TRBV7-2	TRBJ2-7	NA	TGTGCCAGCAGCTTAGACCGCTCCTGGGAGCAGTACTTC	CASSLDRSWEQYF
NA	15	TRBV12-3/TRBV12-4	TRBJ2-7	many	TGTGCCAGCAGTTTAGGCGGTCCTGGGTACTACGAGCAGTACTTC	CASSLGGPGYYEQYF
NA	16	TRBV4-3	TRBJ2-3	few	TGCGCCAGCAGCCAAGATCCCCTAGCTAGCACAGATACGCAGTATTTT	CASSQDPLASTDTQYF
TRBD1	16	TRBV6-5	TRBJ1-5	few	TGTGCCAGCAGTTCCACCTGGGGGACAGGGGTTCAGCCCCAGCATTTT	CASSSTWGTGVQPQHF
NA	14	TRBV6-5	TRBJ2-3	few	TGTGCCAGCAGTCGAACCTGGGATTTAGATACGCAGTATTTT	CASSRTWDLDTQYF
NA	15	TRBV6-6	TRBJ1-1	NA	TGTGCCAGCAGTTACGCCGGGACGACGAACACTGAAGCTTTCTTT	CASSYAGTTNTEAFF
TRBD1	15	TRBV11-2	TRBJ1-4	few	TGTGCCAGCAGCTTATATGGGACAGGTGGTGAAAAACTGTTTTTT	CASSLYGTGGEKLFF
TRBD1	13	TRBV5-6	TRBJ1-4	few	TGTGCCAGCAGCTCCCCAGGGGGAAAAAAACTGTTTTTT	CASSSPGGKKLFF
NA	15	TRBV4-2	TRBJ2-1	NA	TGTGCCAGCAGCCAAGGGCGGGCTTCCTACAATGAGCAGTTCTTC	CASSQGRASYNEQFF
NA	14	TRBV6-2/TRBV6-3	TRBJ1-2	few	TGTGCCAGCAGCTCCGCAGGGATCGGCTATGGCTACACCTTC	CASSSAGIGYGYTF
NA	14	TRBV6-6	TRBJ1-2	NA	TGTGCCAGCAGTTACCAGGGAACCAACTATGGCTACACCTTC	CASSYQGTNYGYTF
TRBD1	15	TRBV20-1	TRBJ1-2	few	TGCAGTGCTAGAGTTACAGGGGGCGTGGGCTATGGCTACACCTTC	CSARVTGGVGYGYTF
NA	16	TRBV6-5	TRBJ2-7	NA	TGTGCCAGCAGCAGAAACAGTCCGGGTTCCAGTCACGAGCAGTACTTC	CASSRNSPGSSHEQYF
NA	15	TRBV6-5	TRBJ1-4	few	TGTGCCAGCAGTCCACGCGGCGGGCCAGATGAAAAACTGTTTTTT	CASSPRGGPDEKLFF
NA	15	TRBV5-1	TRBJ2-2	many	TGCGCCAGCAGGACAGAGGGCCCGAACACCGGGGAGCTGTTTTTT	CASRTEGPNTGELFF
NA	14	TRBV7-2	TRBJ1-5	many	TGTGCCAGCAGCTTAAGGGTTCAGGAACAGCCCCAGCATTTT	CASSLRVQEQPQHF
NA	14	TRBV7-2	TRBJ1-2	many	TGTGCCAGCAGCTATGCGGTAGCTAACTATGGCTACACCTTC	CASSYAVANYGYTF
TRBD2	14	TRBV20-1	TRBJ2-1	NA	TGCAGTGCTAGGACTAGCGGGGGGCCTAATGAGCAGTTCTTC	CSARTSGGPNEQFF
NA	12	TRBV2	TRBJ2-3	few	TGTGCCAGCCAGGGCTACACAGATACGCAGTATTTT	CASQGYTDTQYF
TRBD1	13	TRBV27	TRBJ1-2	many	TGTGCCAGCAGTTTCGGACAGGGAGACGTGACGGTCTTC	CASSFGQGDVTVF
NA	13	TRBV6-5	TRBJ2-7	NA	TGTGCCAGCAGTCCCCTGGTCTTGGGCGAGCAGTACTTC	CASSPLVLGEQYF
NA	15	TRBV7-2	TRBJ2-5	NA	TGTGCCAGCAGCTTAGTGGGATCCCCCGCAGAGACCCAGTACTTC	CASSLVGSPAETQYF
TRBD1	16	TRBV5-1	TRBJ1-1	NA	TGCGCCAGCATTCCGGGACAGGGCGTGGGAAACACTGAAGCTTTCTTT	CASIPGQGVGNTEAFF
NA	15	TRBV3-1	TRBJ2-5	NA	TGTGCCAGCAGCCATCTACTTAGGGGGGGGGAGACCCAGTACTTC	CASSHLLRGGETQYF
NA	12	TRBV5-1	TRBJ1-2	many	TGCGCCAGCAGCGGGGACGCCCCTGGCTACACCTTC	CASSGDAPGYTF
NA	14	TRBV7-2	TRBJ2-5	many	TGTGCCAGCAGCCCGATGGGGGCCGTAGAGACCCAGTACTTC	CASSPMGAVETQYF
NA	16	TRBV9	TRBJ2-5	many	TGTGCCAGCAGCGTCAGTAGCGGCGGCGTGGGGGAGACCCAGTACTTC	CASSVSSGGVGETQYF
TRBD1	16	TRBV7-2	TRBJ1-2	few	TGTGCCAGCAGCTACAATCCGGGACAGGGGGCGCGTGGCTACACCTTC	CASSYNPGQGARGYTF
NA	15	TRBV7-9	TRBJ2-2	few	TGTGCCAGCAGCTTCCCGACAGGGAACACCGGGGAGCTGTTTTTT	CASSFPTGNTGELFF
NA	13	TRBV29-1	TRBJ1-2	NA	TGCAGCGCCCAGGGACGGATTAACTATGGCTACACCTTC	CSAQGRINYGYTF
NA	12	TRBV5-4	TRBJ2-1	few	TGTGCCCCCCCGGGGTCCTACAATGAGCAGTTCTTC	CAPPGSYNEQFF
NA	14	TRBV5-1	TRBJ1-2	NA	TGCGCCAGCAGCTTGGGAAGGGCTGGGGATGGCTACACCTTC	CASSLGRAGDGYTF
NA	15	TRBV4-3	TRBJ2-3	many	TGCGCCAGCAGCCAAGTCATCGGCACGACGGATACGCAGTATTTT	CASSQVIGTTDTQYF
TRBD1	15	TRBV2	TRBJ1-2	few	TGTGCCAGCAGCCGGGACAGGCTCCTCGGGGGCGGCTACACCTTC	CASSRDRLLGGGYTF
NA	12	TRBV7-2	TRBJ2-2	many	TGTGCCAGCAGCTTAGGGGCCGGGGAGCTGTTTTTT	CASSLGAGELFF
NA	15	TRBV5-1	TRBJ2-1	many	TGCGCCAGCAGCTCGGCGCCCGGGACCTCTGATGAGCAGTTCTTC	CASSSAPGTSDEQFF
NA	14	TRBV30	TRBJ1-1	NA	TGTGCCTGGAGTGTAATAGGGGGGAACACTGAAGCTTTCTTT	CAWSVIGGNTEAFF
NA	15	TRBV12-3/TRBV12-4	TRBJ2-1	NA	TGTGCCAGCAGTTTCGTCGGGGGCTCCTACAATGAGCAGTTCTTC	CASSFVGGSYNEQFF
TRBD2	14	TRBV6-5	TRBJ2-2	few	TGTGCCAGCAGAGGACTAGCGGGCCGCGGGGAGCTGTTTTTT	CASRGLAGRGELFF
NA	15	TRBV5-1	TRBJ2-3	many	TGCGCCAGCAGCTTGGACAGCTCTAGCACAGATACGCAGTATTTT	CASSLDSSSTDTQYF
NA	16	TRBV6-6	TRBJ2-1	NA	TGTGCCAGCAGTTACGACTACCGGATCCGACTCAATGAGCAGTTCTTC	CASSYDYRIRLNEQFF
TRBD2	14	TRBV18	TRBJ2-3	few	TGTGCCAGCTCACCAGCGGGGGGGCCAAATACGCAGTATTTT	CASSPAGGPNTQYF
NA	15	TRBV27	TRBJ1-1	few	TGTGCCAGCAGTTCCCCCCGTAGCATGAACACTGAAGCTTTCTTT	CASSSPRSMNTEAFF
TRBD2	17	TRBV28	TRBJ2-4	few	TGTGCCAGCAGGGGTTTCGGGGGGATACTAGCCAAAAACATTCAGTACTTC	CASRGFGGILAKNIQYF
NA	12	TRBV20-1	TRBJ1-1	NA	TGCAGTGCTTGTACAGCTAACACTGAAGCTTTCTTT	CSACTANTEAFF
NA	14	TRBV2	TRBJ1-6	NA	TGTGCCAGCAGTGGGGCTCCGGGGGCCCAACCCCTCCACTTT	CASSGAPGAQPLHF
NA	13	TRBV4-1	TRBJ2-5	many	TGCGCCAGCAGCCGTGGTCCGCAAGAGACCCAGTACTTC	CASSRGPQETQYF
TRBD1	14	TRBV9	TRBJ1-1	few	TGTGCCAGCAGCGTAGTAGACAGGGGTTCTGAAGCTTTCTTT	CASSVVDRGSEAFF
NA	14	TRBV27	TRBJ2-5	NA	TGTGCCAGCAGTTTTTCCCGGTGGTCGGAGACCCAGTACTTC	CASSFSRWSETQYF
TRBD1	15	TRBV18	TRBJ2-2	NA	TGTGCCAGCCGAACAGGGGCAACGAAACCCGGGGAGCTGTTTTTT	CASRTGATKPGELFF